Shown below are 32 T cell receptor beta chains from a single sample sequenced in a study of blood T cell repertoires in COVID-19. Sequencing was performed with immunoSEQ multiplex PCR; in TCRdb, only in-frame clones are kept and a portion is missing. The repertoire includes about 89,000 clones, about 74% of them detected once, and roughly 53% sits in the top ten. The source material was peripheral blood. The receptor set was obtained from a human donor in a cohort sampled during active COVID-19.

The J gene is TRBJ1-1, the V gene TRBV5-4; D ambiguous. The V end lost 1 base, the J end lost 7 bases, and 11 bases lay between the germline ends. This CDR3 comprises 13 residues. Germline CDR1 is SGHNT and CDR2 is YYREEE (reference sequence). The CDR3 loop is CASSLSSGYEAFF. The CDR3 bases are TGTGCCAGCAGCTTGTCGTCAGGCTATGAAGCTTTCTTT.

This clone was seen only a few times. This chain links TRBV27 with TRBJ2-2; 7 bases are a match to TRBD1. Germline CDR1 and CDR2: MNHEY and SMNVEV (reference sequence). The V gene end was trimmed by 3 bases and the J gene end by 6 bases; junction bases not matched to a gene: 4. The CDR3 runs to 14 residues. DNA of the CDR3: TGTGCCAGCAGTTTGCGTCAGGGGGCCGGGGAGCTGTTTTTT. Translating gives CASSLRQGAGELFF.

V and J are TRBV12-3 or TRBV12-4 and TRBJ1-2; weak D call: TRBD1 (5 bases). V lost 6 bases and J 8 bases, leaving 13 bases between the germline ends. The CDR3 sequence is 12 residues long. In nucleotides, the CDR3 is TGTGCCAGCAGCGACAGTTTAAAGGGCTACACCTTC. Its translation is CASSDSLKGYTF.

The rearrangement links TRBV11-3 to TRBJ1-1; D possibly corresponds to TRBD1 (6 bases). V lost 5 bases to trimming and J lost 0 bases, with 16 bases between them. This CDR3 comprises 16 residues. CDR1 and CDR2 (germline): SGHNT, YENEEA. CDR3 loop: CASSKGGDGVNTEAFF. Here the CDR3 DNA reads TGTGCCAGCAGCAAAGGGGGGGATGGGGTGAACACTGAAGCTTTCTTT.

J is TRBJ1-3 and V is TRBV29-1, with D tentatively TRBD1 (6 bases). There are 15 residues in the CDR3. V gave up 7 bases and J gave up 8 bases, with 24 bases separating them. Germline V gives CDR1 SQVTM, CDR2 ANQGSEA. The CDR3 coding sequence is TGCAGCGCACATGCGCGGCGGGGGGCAATAGACACCATATATTTT. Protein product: CSAHARRGAIDTIYF.

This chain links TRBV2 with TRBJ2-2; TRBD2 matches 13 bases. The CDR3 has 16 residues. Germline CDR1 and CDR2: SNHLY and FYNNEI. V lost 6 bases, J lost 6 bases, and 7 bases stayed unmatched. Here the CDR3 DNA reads TGTGCCAGCAGCCCTCCGGGACTAGCGGGATCCGGGGAGCTGTTTTTT. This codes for CASSPPGLAGSGELFF.

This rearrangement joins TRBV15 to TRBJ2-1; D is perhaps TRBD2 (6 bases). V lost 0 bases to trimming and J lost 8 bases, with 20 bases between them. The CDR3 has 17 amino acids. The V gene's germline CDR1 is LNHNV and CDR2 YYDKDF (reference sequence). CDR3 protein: CATSRDRETAVGYEQFF. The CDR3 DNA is TGTGCCACCAGCAGAGATCGGGAGACTGCCGTTGGGTATGAGCAGTTCTTC.

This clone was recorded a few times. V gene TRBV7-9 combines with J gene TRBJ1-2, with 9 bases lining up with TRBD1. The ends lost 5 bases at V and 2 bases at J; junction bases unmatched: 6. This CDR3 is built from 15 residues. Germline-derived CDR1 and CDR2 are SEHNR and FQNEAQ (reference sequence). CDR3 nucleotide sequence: TGTGCCAGCAGCGTGAGGACAGGGGCAAACTATGGCTACACCTTC. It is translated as CASSVRTGANYGYTF.

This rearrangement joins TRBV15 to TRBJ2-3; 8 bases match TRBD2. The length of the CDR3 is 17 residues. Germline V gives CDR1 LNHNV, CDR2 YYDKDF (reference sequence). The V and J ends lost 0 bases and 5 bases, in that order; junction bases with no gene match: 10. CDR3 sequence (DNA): TGTGCCACCAGCAGAGATAAGGGACTAGAGGGGGGAGATACGCAGTATTTT. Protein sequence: CATSRDKGLEGGDTQYF.

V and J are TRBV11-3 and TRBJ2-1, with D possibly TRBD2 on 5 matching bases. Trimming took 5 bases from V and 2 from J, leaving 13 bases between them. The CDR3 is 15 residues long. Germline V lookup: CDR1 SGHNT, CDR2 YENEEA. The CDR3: CASSIGLDAYNEQFF. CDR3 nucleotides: TGTGCCAGCAGCATCGGACTGGACGCCTACAATGAGCAGTTCTTC.

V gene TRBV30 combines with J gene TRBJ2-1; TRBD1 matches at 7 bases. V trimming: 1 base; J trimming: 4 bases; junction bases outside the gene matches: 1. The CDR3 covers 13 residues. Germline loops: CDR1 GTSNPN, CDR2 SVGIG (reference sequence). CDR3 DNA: TGTGCCTGGAGTGCGGGACAGTACAATGAGCAGTTCTTC. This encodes CAWSAGQYNEQFF.

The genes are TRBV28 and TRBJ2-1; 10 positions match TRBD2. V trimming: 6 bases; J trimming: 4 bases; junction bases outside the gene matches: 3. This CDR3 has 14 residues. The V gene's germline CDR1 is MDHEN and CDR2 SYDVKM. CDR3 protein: CASRIAGGYNEQFF. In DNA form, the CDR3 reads TGTGCCAGCAGAATAGCGGGGGGATACAATGAGCAGTTCTTC. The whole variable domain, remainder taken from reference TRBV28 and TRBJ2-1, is DVKVTQSSRYLVKRTGEKVFLECVQDMDHENMFWYRQDPGLGLRLIYFSYDVKMKEKGDIPEGYSVSREKKERFSLILESASTNQTSMYLCASRIAGGYNEQFFGPGTRLTVL.

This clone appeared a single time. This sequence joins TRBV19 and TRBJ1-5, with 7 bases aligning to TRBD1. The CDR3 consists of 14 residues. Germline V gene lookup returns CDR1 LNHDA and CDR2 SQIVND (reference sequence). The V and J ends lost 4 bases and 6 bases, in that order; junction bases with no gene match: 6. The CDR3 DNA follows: TGTGCCAGTAGTAGGACAGGCCCCGCTCAGCCCCAGCATTTT. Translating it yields CASSRTGPAQPQHF.

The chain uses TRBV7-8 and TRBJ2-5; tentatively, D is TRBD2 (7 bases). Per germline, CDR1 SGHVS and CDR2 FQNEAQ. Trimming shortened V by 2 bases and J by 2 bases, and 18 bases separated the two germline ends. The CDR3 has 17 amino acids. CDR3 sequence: CASSLPRGRDLQETQYF. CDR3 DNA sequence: TGTGCCAGCAGCTTACCTAGGGGGAGGGACCTTCAAGAGACCCAGTACTTC.

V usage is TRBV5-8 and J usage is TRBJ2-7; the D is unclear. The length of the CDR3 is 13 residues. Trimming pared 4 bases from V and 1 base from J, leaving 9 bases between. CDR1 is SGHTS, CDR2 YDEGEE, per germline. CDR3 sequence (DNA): TGTGCCAGCAGCCGTTGGGCTTCCTACGAGCAGTACTTC. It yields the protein CASSRWASYEQYF.

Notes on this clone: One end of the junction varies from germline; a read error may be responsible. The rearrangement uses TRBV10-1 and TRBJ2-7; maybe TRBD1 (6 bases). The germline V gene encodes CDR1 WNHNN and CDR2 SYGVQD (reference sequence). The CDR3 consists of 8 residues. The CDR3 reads CASQGTPF. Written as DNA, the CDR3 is TGCGCCAGCCAGGGGACCCCCTTC.

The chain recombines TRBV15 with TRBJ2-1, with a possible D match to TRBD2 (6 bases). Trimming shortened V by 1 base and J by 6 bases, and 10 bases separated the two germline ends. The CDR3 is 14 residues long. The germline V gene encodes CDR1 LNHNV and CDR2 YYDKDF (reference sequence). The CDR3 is CATSRGPEGNEQFF. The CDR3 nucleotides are TGTGCCACCAGCAGAGGCCCGGAGGGCAATGAGCAGTTCTTC.

The CDR3 protein is CATQGGALQPQHF. CDR3 coding DNA: TGTGCCACCCAAGGGGGGGCACTGCAGCCCCAGCATTTT. The chain is built from TRBV28 and TRBJ1-5; possible D gene TRBD1, 6 bases. CDR1 is MDHEN, CDR2 SYDVKM, per germline. CDR3 length equals 13 residues. V lost 10 bases and J lost 7, with 17 bases in between.

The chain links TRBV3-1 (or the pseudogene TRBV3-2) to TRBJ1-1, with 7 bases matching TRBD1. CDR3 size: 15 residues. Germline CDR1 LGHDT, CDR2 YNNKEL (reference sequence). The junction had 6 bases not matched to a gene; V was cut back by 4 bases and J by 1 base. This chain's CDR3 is CASSRKGTANTEAFF. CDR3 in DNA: TGTGCCAGCAGCCGAAAAGGGACAGCGAACACTGAAGCTTTCTTT.

The DNA of the CDR3 is TGTGCCAGCAGCCTAATTAGCGGGAGTTCCTACGAGCAGTACTTC. It yields the protein CASSLISGSSYEQYF. J is TRBJ2-7 and V is TRBV5-5; 9 bases map to TRBD2. This CDR3 region has 15 residues. Germline V lookup: CDR1 SGHKS, CDR2 YYEKEE (reference sequence). Unmatched junction bases numbered 6, after V lost 4 bases and J lost 1 base.

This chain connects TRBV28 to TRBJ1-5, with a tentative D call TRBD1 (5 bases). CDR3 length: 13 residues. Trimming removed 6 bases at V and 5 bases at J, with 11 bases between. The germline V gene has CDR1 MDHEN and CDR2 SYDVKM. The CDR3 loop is CASRDIRYQPQHF. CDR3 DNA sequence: TGTGCCAGCAGGGACATTCGATATCAGCCCCAGCATTTT.

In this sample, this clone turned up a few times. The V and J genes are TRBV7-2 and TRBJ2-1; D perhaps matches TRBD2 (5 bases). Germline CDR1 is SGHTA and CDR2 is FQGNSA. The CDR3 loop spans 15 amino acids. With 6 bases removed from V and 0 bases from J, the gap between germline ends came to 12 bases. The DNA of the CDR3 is TGTGCCAGCAGAGGCGTGGGGAGCTCCTACAATGAGCAGTTCTTC. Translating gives CASRGVGSSYNEQFF. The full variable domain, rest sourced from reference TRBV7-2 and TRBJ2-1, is GAGVSQSPSNKVTEKGKDVELRCDPISGHTALYWYRQSLGQGLEFLIYFQGNSAPDKSGLPSDRFSAERTGGSVSTLTIQRTQQEDSAVYLCASRGVGSSYNEQFFGPGTRLTVL.

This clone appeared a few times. The CDR3 protein is CASSYQTGSEQYF. Written as DNA, the CDR3 is TGTGCCAGCAGTTACCAGACAGGGAGCGAGCAGTACTTC. This chain links TRBV6-5 with TRBJ2-7; the match to TRBD1 covers 7 bases. From germline, CDR1 is MNHEY and CDR2 SVGAGI. V dropped 2 bases and J dropped 6; count of bases not matched to a gene: 4. The CDR3 sequence is 13 residues long.

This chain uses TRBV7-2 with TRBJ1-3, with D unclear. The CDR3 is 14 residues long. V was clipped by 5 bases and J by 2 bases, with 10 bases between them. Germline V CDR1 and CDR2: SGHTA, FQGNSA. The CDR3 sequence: CASSPLPPGNTIYF. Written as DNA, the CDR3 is TGTGCCAGCAGCCCTCTCCCCCCTGGAAACACCATATATTTT.

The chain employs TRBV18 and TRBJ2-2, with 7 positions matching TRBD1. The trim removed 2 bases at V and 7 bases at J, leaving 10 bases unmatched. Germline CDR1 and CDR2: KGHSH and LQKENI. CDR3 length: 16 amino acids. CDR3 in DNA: TGTGCCAGCTCACCAAGGTCGACAGGGCCCGGCGGGGAGCTGTTTTTT. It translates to CASSPRSTGPGGELFF.

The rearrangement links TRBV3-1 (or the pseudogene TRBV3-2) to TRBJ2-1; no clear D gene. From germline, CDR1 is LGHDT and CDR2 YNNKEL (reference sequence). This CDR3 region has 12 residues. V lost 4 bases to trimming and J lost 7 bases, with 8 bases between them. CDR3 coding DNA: TGTGCCAGCAGCCGGAGCGAAAATGAGCAGTTCTTC. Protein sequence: CASSRSENEQFF.

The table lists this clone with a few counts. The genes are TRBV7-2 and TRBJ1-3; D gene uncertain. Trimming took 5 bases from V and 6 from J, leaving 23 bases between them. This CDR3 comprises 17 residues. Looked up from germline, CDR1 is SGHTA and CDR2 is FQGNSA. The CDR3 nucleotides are TGTGCCAGCAGCCCACCCCCGGGCAGCGGTCGTGCAAACACCATATATTTT. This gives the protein CASSPPPGSGRANTIYF.

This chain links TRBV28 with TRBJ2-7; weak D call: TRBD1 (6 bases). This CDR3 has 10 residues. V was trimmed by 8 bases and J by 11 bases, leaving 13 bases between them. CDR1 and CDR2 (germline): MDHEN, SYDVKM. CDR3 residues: CASGGIVKYF. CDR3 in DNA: TGTGCCAGCGGGGGCATAGTAAAGTACTTC.

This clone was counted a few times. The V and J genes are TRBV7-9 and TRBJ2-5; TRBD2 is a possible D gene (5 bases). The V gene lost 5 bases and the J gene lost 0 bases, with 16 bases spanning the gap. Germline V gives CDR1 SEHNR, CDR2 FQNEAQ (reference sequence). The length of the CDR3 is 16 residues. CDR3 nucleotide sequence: TGTGCCAGCAGCCAGGTGGTGGAGGCGGACCAAGAGACCCAGTACTTC. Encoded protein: CASSQVVEADQETQYF.

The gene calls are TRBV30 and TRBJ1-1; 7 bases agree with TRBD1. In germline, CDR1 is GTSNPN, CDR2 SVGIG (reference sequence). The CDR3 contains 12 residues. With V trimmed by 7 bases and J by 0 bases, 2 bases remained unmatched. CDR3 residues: CASDRVNTEAFF. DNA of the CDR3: TGTGCCTCCGACAGGGTGAACACTGAAGCTTTCTTT. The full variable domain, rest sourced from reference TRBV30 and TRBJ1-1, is SQTIHQWPATLVQPVGSPLSLECTVEGTSNPNLYWYRQAAGRGLQLLFYSVGIGQISSEVPQNLSASRPQDRQFILSSKKLLLSDSGFYLCASDRVNTEAFFGQGTRLTVV.

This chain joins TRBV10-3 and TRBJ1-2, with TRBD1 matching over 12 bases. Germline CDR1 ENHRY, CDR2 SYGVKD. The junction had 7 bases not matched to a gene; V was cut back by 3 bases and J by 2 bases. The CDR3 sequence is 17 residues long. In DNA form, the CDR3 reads TGTGCCATCAGTGAAAGATCCGGGACAGGGGGCAACTATGGCTACACCTTC. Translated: CAISERSGTGGNYGYTF.

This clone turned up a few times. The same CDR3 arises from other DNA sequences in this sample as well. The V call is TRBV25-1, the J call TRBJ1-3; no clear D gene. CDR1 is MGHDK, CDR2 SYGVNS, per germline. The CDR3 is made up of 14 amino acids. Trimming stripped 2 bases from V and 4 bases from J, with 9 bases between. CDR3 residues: CASSEERSGNTIYF. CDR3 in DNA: TGTGCCAGCAGTGAAGAGCGGTCGGGAAACACCATATATTTT.